The entry below describes one TCR beta chain. A much larger clonotype is one base distant, so this may be a read error. The data derive from a study of glioma-infiltrating T cells. TCR alpha and beta CDR3 regions were amplified from RNA using iRepertoire nested multiplex PCR. TCRdb used MiXCR to reprocess the multiplex PCR reads, holding one entry per CDR3 protein. This sample carries around 170,000 distinct CDR3 sequences, under 55% of them seen once, and the ten largest clones take 4% to 6.5%. CDR1 and CDR2 (germline): LGHDT, YNNKEL (reference sequence). The V and J ends lost 4 bases and 1 base respectively, with 7 bases between them. The CDR3 runs to 13 residues.

This TCR came from a human donor with low-grade glioma or glioblastoma, undergoing nonglioma brain surgery, or in good health (not recorded which). The chain employs TRBV3-1 and TRBJ1-1; no firm D call. The source material was glioma tissue, nonneoplastic brain tissue, or PBMCs (not recorded which). The CDR3 loop reads CASSPHQNTEAFF. For the CDR3, the DNA is TGTGCCAGCAGCCCCCACCAGAACACTGAAGCTTTCTTT.